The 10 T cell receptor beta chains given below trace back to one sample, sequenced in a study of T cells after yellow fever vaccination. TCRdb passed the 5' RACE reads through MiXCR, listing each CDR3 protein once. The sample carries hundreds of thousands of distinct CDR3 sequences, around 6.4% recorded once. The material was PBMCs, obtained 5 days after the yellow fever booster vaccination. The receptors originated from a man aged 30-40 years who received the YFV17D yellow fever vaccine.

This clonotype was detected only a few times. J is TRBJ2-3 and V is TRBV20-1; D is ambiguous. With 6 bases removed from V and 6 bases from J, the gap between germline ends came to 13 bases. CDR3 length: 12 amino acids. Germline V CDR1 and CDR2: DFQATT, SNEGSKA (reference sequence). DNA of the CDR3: TGCAGTGCGAAGACTCAGTTGGATACGCAGTATTTT. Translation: CSAKTQLDTQYF.

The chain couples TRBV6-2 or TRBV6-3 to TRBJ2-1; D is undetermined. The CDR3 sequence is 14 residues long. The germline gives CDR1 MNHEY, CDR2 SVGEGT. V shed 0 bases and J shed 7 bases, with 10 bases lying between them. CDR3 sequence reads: CASSYSSLSNEQFF. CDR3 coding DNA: TGTGCCAGCAGTTACTCGAGTCTCTCTAATGAGCAGTTCTTC.

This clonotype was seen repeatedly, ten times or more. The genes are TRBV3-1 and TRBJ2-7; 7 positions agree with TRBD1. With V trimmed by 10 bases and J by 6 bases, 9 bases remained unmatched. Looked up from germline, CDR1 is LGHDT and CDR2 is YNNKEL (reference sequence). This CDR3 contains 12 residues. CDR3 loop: CATAGTVGEQYF. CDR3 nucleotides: TGTGCCACCGCCGGGACAGTGGGCGAGCAGTACTTC.

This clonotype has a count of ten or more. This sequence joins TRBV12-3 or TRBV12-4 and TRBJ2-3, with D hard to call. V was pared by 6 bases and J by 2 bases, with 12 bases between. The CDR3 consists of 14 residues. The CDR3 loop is CASRVWEITDTQYF. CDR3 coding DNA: TGTGCCAGCAGAGTGTGGGAAATCACAGATACGCAGTATTTT.

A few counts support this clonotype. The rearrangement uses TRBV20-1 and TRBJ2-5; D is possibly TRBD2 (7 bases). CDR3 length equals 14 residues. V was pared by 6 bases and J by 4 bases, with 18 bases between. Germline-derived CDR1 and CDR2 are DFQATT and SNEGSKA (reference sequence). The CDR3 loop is CSATLRGAGETQYF. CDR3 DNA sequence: TGCAGTGCCACCCTACGGGGGGCTGGAGAGACCCAGTACTTC.

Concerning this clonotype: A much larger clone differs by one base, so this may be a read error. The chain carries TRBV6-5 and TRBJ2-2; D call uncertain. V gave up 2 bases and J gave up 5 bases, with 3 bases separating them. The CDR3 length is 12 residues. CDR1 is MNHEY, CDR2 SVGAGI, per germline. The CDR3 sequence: CASSYHTGELFF. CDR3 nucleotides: TGTGCCAGCAGTTACCATACCGGGGAGCTGTTTTTT.

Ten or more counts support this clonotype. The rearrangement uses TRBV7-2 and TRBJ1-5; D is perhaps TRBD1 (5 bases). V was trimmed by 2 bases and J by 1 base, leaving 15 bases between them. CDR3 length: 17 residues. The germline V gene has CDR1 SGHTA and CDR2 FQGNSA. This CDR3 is CASSLPAWGGSNQPQHF. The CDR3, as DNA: TGTGCCAGCAGCTTACCCGCCTGGGGGGGGAGCAATCAGCCCCAGCATTTT.

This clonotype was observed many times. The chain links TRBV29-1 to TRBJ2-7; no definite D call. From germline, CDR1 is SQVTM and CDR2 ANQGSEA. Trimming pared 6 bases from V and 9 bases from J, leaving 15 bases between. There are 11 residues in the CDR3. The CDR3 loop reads CSVGTAKGQYF. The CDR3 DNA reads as TGCAGCGTGGGAACAGCGAAAGGGCAGTACTTC.

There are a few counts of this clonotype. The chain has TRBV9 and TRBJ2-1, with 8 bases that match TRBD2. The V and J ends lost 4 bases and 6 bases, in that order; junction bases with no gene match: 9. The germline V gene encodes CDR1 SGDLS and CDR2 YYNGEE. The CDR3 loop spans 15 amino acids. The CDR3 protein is CASSPKREWTNEQFF. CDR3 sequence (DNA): TGTGCCAGCAGCCCAAAGCGGGAGTGGACCAATGAGCAGTTCTTC.

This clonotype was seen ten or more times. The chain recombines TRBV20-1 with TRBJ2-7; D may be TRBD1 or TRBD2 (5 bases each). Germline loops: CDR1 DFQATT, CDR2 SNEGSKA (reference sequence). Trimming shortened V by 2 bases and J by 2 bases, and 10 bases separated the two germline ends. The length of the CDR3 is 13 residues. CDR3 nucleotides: TGCAGTGCTAGATCGACAGCGGCCTACGAGCAGTACTTC. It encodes CSARSTAAYEQYF.